This T cell receptor beta chain was sequenced for a study of blood T cell repertoires in COVID-19. Across the study: T cells, B-cell-depleted T cells, or PBMCs provided the cDNA or gDNA that served as material.

The V and J ends lost 2 bases and 4 bases respectively, with 8 bases between them. The CDR3 has 13 residues. The germline V gene encodes CDR1 MDHEN and CDR2 SYDVKM. How the authors handled the data: Estimated nucleated cell counts came from reference gene primer amplification. The method was immunoSEQ multiplex PCR; TCRdb's version includes in-frame clones alone and lacks a portion of them. V, J and clone size were drawn from that table, and D and trimming were deduced from the DNA. This sample has 40,000 or so clones, with roughly 85% found just once. The chain has TRBV28 and TRBJ1-2; perhaps TRBD1 as D (5 bases). The receptor was isolated from a human donor in a cohort sampled during active COVID-19. Sample: peripheral blood. CDR3 nucleotide sequence: TGTGCCAGCAGTTTACGGACAACCTATGGCTACACCTTC. It encodes CASSLRTTYGYTF.